This TCR beta chain is drawn from a study of T-cell reconstitution after alpha-beta-depleted transplantation in children. With respect to this clonotype: Its matching antigen is unknown.

The study, taken as a whole, reports: A year had passed since transplant, and T-cell counts and diversity by then came mostly from newly produced T cells.

Germline assignment: CDR1 DFQATT and CDR2 SNEGSKA (reference sequence). The V end lost 3 bases, the J end lost 4 bases, and 7 bases lay between the germline ends. The CDR3 runs 11 residues. Unique molecular identifiers featured in how the TCRbeta library was prepared. Via MiXCR, TCRdb re-called the PCR reads, giving one row per CDR3 protein. The profile covers hundreds of thousands of distinct CDR3 sequences, with roughly 15% appearing a single time and roughly two fifths taken by the ten largest. This receptor was obtained from a male patient aged 2-10 years who had a stem cell transplant for acute lymphoblastic leukemia, so the T cells may come from the graft donor. V is TRBV20-1 and J is TRBJ2-7; D not resolved. Sequencing was performed on PBMCs, mostly from graft donor cells, taken 360 days after TCRalphabeta/CD19-depleted stem cell transplant. The CDR3, as DNA: TGCAGTGCTAGGCACGAGTACGAGCAGTACTTC. As protein: CSARHEYEQYF.